The 28 T cell receptor beta chains below come from one sample, sequenced in a study of Graves' ophthalmopathy and Graves' hyperthyroidism. Amplification of TCR beta CDR3 regions used RNA transcripts. Scientists carried out first-round RT-PCR using HTBI primers and then a second-round multiplex PCR. TCRdb re-called the multiplex PCR reads with MiXCR, one entry per CDR3 protein. Among 1 million to 1.3 million distinct CDR3 sequences listed, 35% to 40% were seen once. The sample comprised peripheral blood or thyroid tissue (not recorded which). Receptor source: an adult man with Graves' hyperthyroidism.

The genes are TRBV10-3 and TRBJ1-5, with unresolved D. Germline CDR1 is ENHRY and CDR2 is SYGVKD. Trimming took 10 bases from V and 0 from J, leaving 16 bases between them. The CDR3 has 15 amino acids. The CDR3 bases are TGTGCCAGCAGAGAGACGGCATATAGCAATCAGCCCCAGCATTTT. Its translation: CASRETAYSNQPQHF.

This chain joins TRBV29-1 and TRBJ1-4, with D hard to call. V lost 4 bases, J lost 7 bases, and 10 bases lay in between. Germline values: CDR1 SQVTM, CDR2 ANQGSEA. The CDR3 is made up of 12 amino acids. In DNA, the CDR3 is TGCAGCGTTGTGGCCGGGGTTGAAAAACTGTTTTTT. This gives the protein CSVVAGVEKLFF.

In its sample, this clonotype was seen a few times. The chain uses TRBV7-3 and TRBJ2-2; 7 bases match TRBD2. Per the germline V gene, CDR1 is SGHTA and CDR2 is FQGTGA. There are 18 residues in the CDR3. V shed 1 base and J 0 bases; nucleotides not matched to a gene: 8. CDR3 bases: TGTGCCAGCAGCTTAATCCCAGCTAGCGGATCGAACACCGGGGAGCTGTTTTTT. As protein: CASSLIPASGSNTGELFF.

In regard to this clonotype: A read error is possible here, since a much larger clone lies one base away. The chain links TRBV10-3 to TRBJ1-2; D possibly corresponds to TRBD1 (5 bases). The CDR3 length is 13 residues. The V gene's germline CDR1 is ENHRY and CDR2 SYGVKD. DNA for the CDR3: TGTGCCAGCAGTTCCCGGGGAGCAGGGGGCTACACCTTC. It yields the protein CASSSRGAGGYTF.

This clonotype has a count of ten or more. The V and J genes are TRBV29-1 and TRBJ1-2; TRBD1 matches at 7 bases. The J segment lost 13 bases and the V segment lost 5 bases, leaving 7 bases of the junction unmatched. The CDR3 length is 10 residues. Germline loops: CDR1 SQVTM, CDR2 ANQGSEA. CDR3: CSVPGQASTF. DNA for the CDR3: TGCAGCGTTCCCGGACAGGCCTCCACCTTC.

The chain recombines TRBV2 with TRBJ2-6, with D hard to call. The CDR3 length is 11 residues. The germline V and J ends were trimmed by 7 bases and 9 bases, with 7 bases remaining between them. The germline V gene has CDR1 SNHLY and CDR2 FYNNEI. The CDR3 region has the DNA TGTGCCAGCACGGACCACAACGTCCTGACTTTC. Its protein product is CASTDHNVLTF. Full variable domain (missing parts from reference TRBV2 and TRBJ2-6): EPEVTQTPSHQVTQMGQEVILRCVPISNHLYFYWYRQILGQKVEFLVSFYNNEISEKSEIFDDQFSVERPDGSNFTLKIRSTKLEDSAMYFCASTDHNVLTFGAGSRLTVL.

The chain combines TRBV6-6 with TRBJ1-6; D possibly corresponds to TRBD1 (5 bases). The CDR3 length is 13 residues. From germline, CDR1 is MNHNY and CDR2 SVGAGI (reference sequence). Trimming cost V 4 bases and J 9 bases, with 10 bases left between them. In DNA, the CDR3 is TGTGCCAGCAGTTCCACGGGGGTTTCACCCCTCCACTTT. Translated, it gives CASSSTGVSPLHF.

The J gene is TRBJ1-2, the V gene TRBV10-2; D is possibly TRBD1 (6 bases). The CDR3 runs to 17 residues. Germline V CDR1 and CDR2: WSHSY, SAAADI. Trimming removed 2 bases at V and 2 bases at J, with 18 bases between. The chain's CDR3 is CASSEQPDSLLNYGYTF. Here the CDR3 DNA reads TGCGCCAGCAGTGAGCAACCGGACAGTCTTTTAAACTATGGCTACACCTTC.

At least ten counts were recorded for this clonotype. The J gene is TRBJ2-7, the V gene TRBV10-2; D remains unclear. CDR1 and CDR2 (germline): WSHSY, SAAADI. The CDR3 covers 11 residues. Deletions cut 3 bases from V and 3 bases from J, with 3 bases between. The CDR3 DNA reads TGCGCCAGCAGTGATTTCTACGAGCAGTACTTC. Translated: CASSDFYEQYF.

V usage is TRBV7-9 and J usage is TRBJ2-2; 7 bases agree with TRBD1. The CDR3 extends over 17 amino acids. Germline V gene sequence: CDR1 SEHNR, CDR2 FQNEAQ (reference sequence). V lost 0 bases, J lost 4 bases, and 8 bases stayed unmatched. The CDR3 sequence: CASSLAPPGQSTGELFF. The CDR3 region has the DNA TGTGCCAGCAGCTTAGCCCCACCGGGACAGTCCACCGGGGAGCTGTTTTTT.

This chain uses TRBV28 with TRBJ1-1; unclear D gene. Germline V gives CDR1 MDHEN, CDR2 SYDVKM. V gave up 7 bases and J gave up 4 bases, with 13 bases separating them. There are 13 residues in the CDR3. The CDR3 loop reads CASNEHSGTEAFF. The CDR3 coding sequence is TGTGCCAGCAACGAACACTCAGGCACTGAAGCTTTCTTT.

The chain links TRBV7-9 to TRBJ2-3; D possibly uses TRBD1 or TRBD2 (5 bases each). This CDR3 region has 13 residues. Trimming cost V 5 bases and J 2 bases, with 8 bases left between them. Per the germline V gene, CDR1 is SEHNR and CDR2 is FQNEAQ (reference sequence). CDR3 protein: CASSGDLTDTQYF. The CDR3 DNA is TGTGCCAGCAGCGGGGACCTCACAGATACGCAGTATTTT.

For this clonotype: Germline is not matched at one junction end, which may reflect a read error. The rearrangement links TRBV30 to TRBJ1-2; 7 bases map to TRBD1. CDR1 is GTSNPN, CDR2 SVGIG, per germline (reference sequence). The CDR3 spans 12 residues. As DNA, the CDR3 is TGTGCCTTGAGTACAGGGGCAGGGAGCTACACCTTC. Encoded protein: CALSTGAGSYTF. The whole variable domain, filled in from reference TRBV30 and TRBJ1-2, reads SQTIHQWPATLVQPVGSPLSLECTVEGTSNPNLYWYRQAAGRGLQLLFYSVGIGQISSEVPQNLSASRPQDRQFILSSKKLLLSDSGFYLCALSTGAGSYTFGSGTRLTVV.

V gene TRBV7-2 combines with J gene TRBJ2-5; no clear D gene. Trimming took off 4 bases at V and 9 bases at J, with 12 bases between the two ends. The CDR3 consists of 12 residues. CDR1 SGHTA and CDR2 FQGNSA come from the germline V gene. CDR3 amino acids: CASSSSNQPQYF. In nucleotides, the CDR3 is TGTGCCAGCAGCTCATCCAATCAGCCCCAGTACTTC.

The count of this clonotype is one. The chain carries TRBV5-1 and TRBJ2-5; a weak D match, TRBD2 (5 bases). Looked up from germline, CDR1 is SGHRS and CDR2 is YFSETQ. V was pared by 4 bases and J by 11 bases, with 21 bases between. CDR3 length equals 14 residues. The CDR3 protein is CASSQRPSTDTQYF. The CDR3 nucleotides are TGCGCCAGCAGCCAGCGGCCTAGCACAGATACGCAGTACTTC.

This clonotype appeared a few times. This rearrangement joins TRBV20-1 to TRBJ1-1; D ambiguous. CDR1 DFQATT and CDR2 SNEGSKA come from the germline V gene (reference sequence). V was clipped by 2 bases and J by 11 bases, with 18 bases between them. CDR3 length: 13 amino acids. In DNA, the CDR3 is TGCAGTGCTAGATTCGTCTCCGGTCAAAACGCTTTCTTT. This codes for CSARFVSGQNAFF.

The chain employs TRBV29-1 and TRBJ1-3; D not resolved. Germline V gene lookup returns CDR1 SQVTM and CDR2 ANQGSEA. V lost 4 bases to trimming and J lost 8 bases, with 15 bases between them. The CDR3 loop spans 13 amino acids. CDR3 protein: CSVGGDPGYTIYF. For the CDR3, the DNA is TGCAGCGTTGGGGGAGATCCTGGCTACACCATATATTTT.

This clonotype occurred a few times. This clone may be a read error of a much larger clone one base away. The chain uses TRBV7-8 and TRBJ1-2; D remains unclear. Trimming took off 7 bases at V and 1 base at J, with 13 bases between the two ends. The CDR3 sequence is 14 residues long. Germline V gene sequence: CDR1 SGHVS, CDR2 FQNEAQ. In DNA, the CDR3 is TGTGCCAGCAACCGTAGTGGGTTTAACTATGGCTACACCTTC. The encoded protein is CASNRSGFNYGYTF.

This clonotype was detected many times. This chain links TRBV7-9 with TRBJ2-5; D may be TRBD2 (6 bases). Between the trimmed V and J ends, which lost 2 bases and 2 bases, there was a span of 15 bases. This CDR3 has 16 residues. Germline V gene lookup returns CDR1 SEHNR and CDR2 FQNEAQ (reference sequence). CDR3 DNA: TGTGCCAGCAGCTTAAAAGGGATACGGGGGCAAGAGACCCAGTACTTC. Its protein is CASSLKGIRGQETQYF.

The CDR3 DNA reads as TGTGCCAGCATTATGACAGGCCGGAACACTGAAGCTTTCTTT. It encodes CASIMTGRNTEAFF. The chain combines TRBV6-5 with TRBJ1-1; a possible D gene is TRBD1 (6 bases). Trimming removed 7 bases from V and 1 base from J, with 13 bases in between. Germline CDR1 MNHEY, CDR2 SVGAGI. The CDR3 consists of 14 residues.

The chain joins TRBV29-1 to TRBJ1-3; possibly TRBD1 for D (5 bases). CDR1 and CDR2 from the germline V gene are SQVTM and ANQGSEA. V dropped 4 bases and J dropped 7 bases, with 20 bases sitting between them. The CDR3 has 15 residues. This CDR3 is CSVAGLGGPGNTIYF. CDR3 DNA sequence: TGCAGCGTTGCTGGGTTAGGAGGGCCAGGGAACACCATATATTTT.

J is TRBJ2-7 and V is TRBV2, with TRBD1 matching over 8 bases. J lost 2 bases, V lost 5 bases, and 14 bases had no gene match. Germline loops: CDR1 SNHLY, CDR2 FYNNEI. The CDR3 length is 17 residues. The CDR3 sequence: CASSPIADRGYTYEQYF. Here the CDR3 DNA reads TGTGCCAGCAGTCCCATCGCCGACAGGGGCTACACCTACGAGCAGTACTTC.

About this clonotype itself: A much larger clone lies one base from this, so it may be a read error. V and J are TRBV10-3 and TRBJ2-7; TRBD2 matches at 14 bases. Germline V gives CDR1 ENHRY, CDR2 SYGVKD. With 6 bases clipped from V and 2 bases from J, the junction kept 3 bases outside the gene matches. The CDR3 runs 15 residues. This CDR3 reads CAIRGGLAGAYEQYF. The CDR3 bases are TGTGCCATCAGGGGGGGACTAGCGGGAGCCTACGAGCAGTACTTC.

This clonotype was found many times. The chain has TRBV12-3 or TRBV12-4 and TRBJ1-4; 8 positions match TRBD1. The CDR3 is made up of 15 amino acids. J lost 10 bases, V lost 7 bases, and 14 bases had no gene match. Here the CDR3 reads CASKPSGTGIGKLFF. In nucleotides, the CDR3 is TGTGCCAGCAAACCTTCCGGGACAGGCATAGGAAAACTGTTTTTT.

The rearrangement joins TRBV12-3 or TRBV12-4 to TRBJ2-7, with unresolved D. V lost 6 bases and J 0 bases, leaving 21 bases between the germline ends. CDR3 length: 17 residues. CDR3: CASSIARRTTYSYEQYF. The CDR3 DNA follows: TGTGCCAGCAGCATCGCCAGACGGACCACGTACTCCTACGAGCAGTACTTC.

This clonotype came up many times. This sequence joins TRBV20-1 and TRBJ1-2, with D unresolved. V dropped 6 bases and J dropped 5 bases, with 13 bases sitting between them. The CDR3 has 12 amino acids. CDR1 is DFQATT and CDR2 is SNEGSKA in the germline V gene (reference sequence). CDR3 in DNA: TGCAGTGCACCAGAAGGTGGATATGGCTACACCTTC. Translation: CSAPEGGYGYTF.

Concerning this clonotype: This may stem from a read error, because a much larger clone lies one nucleotide away. The V and J genes are TRBV5-1 and TRBJ2-5, with 8 bases identical to TRBD1. This CDR3 has 15 amino acids. Germline-derived CDR1 and CDR2 are SGHRS and YFSETQ. The CDR3 DNA is TGTGCCAGCAGCCACCGCAGGGGGCAACAAGAGACCCAGTACTTC. It translates to CASSHRRGQQETQYF.

This clonotype was seen ten or more times. This sequence joins TRBV29-1 and TRBJ2-5, with 8 nucleotides matching TRBD2. The V and J ends lost 6 bases and 2 bases, in that order; junction bases with no gene match: 14. Germline-derived CDR1 and CDR2 are SQVTM and ANQGSEA. CDR3 size: 16 residues. CDR3 in amino acids: CSVRNFGRGGQETQYF. For the CDR3, the DNA is TGCAGCGTCCGGAATTTTGGACGCGGGGGGCAAGAGACCCAGTACTTC.